This T cell receptor (beta chain) was recorded in a study of OX40 agonist ivuxolimab in advanced cancers. In terms of the full investigation: Ivuxolimab, which targeted the costimulatory receptor OX40 (CD134), was an agonistic, fully human IgG2 monoclonal antibody. Intravenous ivuxolimab was administered to patients every 2 weeks at six dose levels: 0.01, 0.1, 0.3, 1.5, 3 and 10 mg/kg. Of the 50 or so patients in dose escalation, 19 had hepatocellular carcinoma, about 15 had melanoma, 9 had renal cell carcinoma and 9 had head and neck cancer. In the dose-escalation cohort, more than 75% of patients were male, and the mean age was about 55 years, with a range of about 23 to 80. Prior anti-PD-1, anti-PD-L1 or anti-CTLA-4 therapy was permitted, and 30% to 45% of dose-escalation patients had received checkpoint inhibitors. Three dose-escalation patients achieved partial responses, one with hepatocellular carcinoma and two with cutaneous melanoma. The point of sequencing TCRbeta in the periphery was to test whether ivuxolimab changed TCR sequence diversity and drove clonal T-cell expansion. The paper covers the monotherapy dose-escalation part of the phase I ivuxolimab trial, which included N = 52 patients.

For sequencing of the TCRbeta CDR3 region, genomic DNA was extracted from the sorted cells. The immunoSEQ Assay was used for sequencing of TCRbeta CDR3 regions. The clones in this table, taken by TCRdb from immuneACCESS, are in-frame only. Not every clone is retained; where verified, under half of the shortfall comes from an unresolved V gene, and the cause of the rest is unknown. The sample table contains roughly 25,000 clones; only one count was recorded for 81% of them. The top ten hold approximately 29% of the sample. With respect to this clone: Its binding antigen is unknown. No much larger clone is present one base from it, and per-base qualities are unavailable. Within the sample, other DNA sequences also encode this same CDR3.

General findings and caveats noted by the study authors: Clonal expansion of both CD4+ and CD8+ blood T cells was observed from baseline to week 6 at doses 0.1 to 3.0 mg/kg. On average, CD8+ T cells showed more expanded clones than CD4+ T cells after ivuxolimab. In the 0.1-3.0 mg/kg groups, partial responders were among the patients with the lowest normalized peripheral clonal expansion, particularly in CD8+ T cells. Which antigens the clonally expanded peripheral T cells were specific for was not determined. Low levels of normalized T-cell clonal expansion were also seen in some patients who did not respond.

The trial excluded patients who had a history of autoimmune disease or who were on systemic immunosuppression. Peripheral blood for TCR sequencing was drawn from every dose cohort at baseline, at cycle 4 day 1 and at cycle 7 day 1. Samples came from an open-label, multicenter, first-in-human phase I dose-escalation trial of ivuxolimab. Adults with locally advanced or metastatic melanoma, renal cell carcinoma, hepatocellular carcinoma or head and neck squamous cell carcinoma were enrolled in the trial. CD4+ and CD8+ T cells were sorted separately from peripheral blood before TCR sequencing. The junction carries 10 bases between V and J, which are trimmed by 1 base and 6 bases respectively. Taken from cysteine to phenylalanine, the CDR3 has 14 residues. The DNA shown is the 42-base CDR3, in frame from base 1. The germline V gene (reference sequence) supplies CDR1 GTSNPN and CDR2 SVGIG.

The sequence joins TRBV30 to TRBJ1-6; the D gene is perhaps TRBD1, on 5 matching bases. Material: CD4+ or CD8+ T cells sorted from blood, obtained in a trial of the OX40 agonist ivuxolimab. The clonotype originates from an adult with an advanced solid tumor such as melanoma, head and neck, liver or kidney cancer. This receptor carries the CDR3 CAWSAGLINSPLHF. The DNA sequence reads TGTGCCTGGAGTGCGGGACTGATTAATTCACCCCTCCACTTT.